The 21 T cell receptor beta chains below come from one sample, sequenced in a study of identifying expanded T cells in peripheral blood. Produced via immunoSEQ multiplex PCR; TCRdb's table is partial and in-frame only. The repertoire holds about 78,000 clones, with 84% as singletons. Sequencing used blood. The receptor set was obtained from a person aged 18 to 75 in good health.

CDR3 sequence: CASSFFSDTYYEQYF. Here the CDR3 DNA reads TGTGCCAGCAGTTTTTTCAGCGACACGTACTACGAGCAGTACTTC. The chain has TRBV28 and TRBJ2-7, with D uncertain. Trimming pared 3 bases from V and 3 bases from J, leaving 15 bases between. This CDR3 is built from 15 residues. CDR1 and CDR2 from the germline V gene are MDHEN and SYDVKM.

The chain couples TRBV15 to TRBJ1-5; D is ambiguous. The CDR3 extends over 16 amino acids. V lost 0 bases, J lost 4 bases, and 13 bases lay in between. Per germline, CDR1 LNHNV and CDR2 YYDKDF (reference sequence). The CDR3 DNA reads as TGTGCCACCAGCAGAGACCAGCTGACCCTAAATCAGCCCCAGCATTTT. It yields the protein CATSRDQLTLNQPQHF.

This chain joins TRBV4-1 and TRBJ1-1; D is uncertain. In germline, CDR1 is MGHRA, CDR2 YSYEKL. The CDR3 runs to 17 residues. V dropped 4 bases and J dropped 0 bases, with 18 bases sitting between them. The CDR3 spells CASSRMGIVLVNTEAFF. The CDR3 DNA sequence: TGCGCCAGCAGCCGAATGGGTATTGTGCTGGTGAACACTGAAGCTTTCTTT.

The chain uses TRBV7-2 and TRBJ2-2; TRBD1 aligns across 7 bases. The ends lost 6 bases at V and 0 bases at J; junction bases unmatched: 4. This CDR3 contains 15 residues. The germline V gene has CDR1 SGHTA and CDR2 FQGNSA. The CDR3 is CASRPGTANTGELFF. CDR3 in DNA: TGTGCCAGCAGGCCGGGGACAGCGAACACCGGGGAGCTGTTTTTT.

The rearrangement links TRBV10-2 to TRBJ2-7; TRBD1 matches at 9 bases. The CDR3 runs to 15 residues. From germline, CDR1 is WSHSY and CDR2 SAAADI. J was trimmed by 3 bases and V by 3 bases; bases with no gene match: 6. The CDR3 DNA is TGCGCCAGCAGTGATGTCACAGGGGGCCGCTACGAGCAGTACTTC. Residues: CASSDVTGGRYEQYF.

V and J are TRBV7-9 and TRBJ1-1, with unresolved D. Germline V gene data show CDR1 as SEHNR and CDR2 as FQNEAQ (reference sequence). V was cut by 7 bases and J by 6 bases, with 15 bases left in between. The CDR3 sequence is 13 residues long. The CDR3 nucleotides read TGTGCCAGCACCCTAGACCTGACACCTGAAGCTTTCTTT. This translates into CASTLDLTPEAFF.

The chain carries TRBV19 and TRBJ1-3, with a tentative D call TRBD1 (5 bases). Trimming removed 3 bases at V and 0 bases at J, with 15 bases between. Germline CDR1 LNHDA, CDR2 SQIVND (reference sequence). The CDR3 runs 17 residues. The CDR3 sequence: CASSMVVGVRSGNTIYF. For the CDR3, the DNA is TGTGCCAGTAGTATGGTGGTAGGGGTTCGCTCTGGAAACACCATATATTTT.

The chain has TRBV29-1 and TRBJ2-1; TRBD2 agrees at 9 bases. Germline V gene sequence: CDR1 SQVTM, CDR2 ANQGSEA. V gave up 7 bases and J gave up 12 bases; unmatched junction bases: 16. The CDR3 is 14 amino acids. In DNA, the CDR3 is TGCAGCGCTGCGACTAGCGGAGGGCCCAGGTTGCAGTTCTTC. It codes for CSAATSGGPRLQFF.

This clone was counted a single time. V and J are TRBV7-6 and TRBJ2-7; TRBD2 matches at 11 bases. The V gene's germline CDR1 is SGHVS and CDR2 FNYEAQ. Trimming removed 1 base from V and 3 bases from J; junction bases left unmatched: 17. The CDR3 sequence is 20 residues long. Here the CDR3 DNA reads TGTGCCAGCAGCTTAGATAGGACAGGGGATAAGCTAGCGGGAGGCTACGAGCAGTACTTC. Translating gives CASSLDRTGDKLAGGYEQYF.

This rearrangement joins TRBV13 to TRBJ1-2, with D unclear. The CDR3 extends over 11 amino acids. CDR1 and CDR2 from the germline V gene are PRHDT and FYEKMQ (reference sequence). Trimming took 8 bases from V and 3 from J, leaving 7 bases between them. CDR3 loop: CASRRDYGYTF. The CDR3 region has the DNA TGTGCCAGCCGTCGGGACTATGGCTACACCTTC. The full variable domain, completed using reference TRBV13 and TRBJ1-2, is AAGVIQSPRHLIKEKRETATLKCYPIPRHDTVYWYQQGPGQDPQFLISFYEKMQSDKGSIPDRFSAQQFSDYHSELNMSSLELGDSALYFCASRRDYGYTFGSGTRLTVV.

The rearrangement uses TRBV7-9 and TRBJ1-5; possible D gene TRBD1, 5 bases. Germline loops: CDR1 SEHNR, CDR2 FQNEAQ (reference sequence). The CDR3 consists of 15 residues. Trimming left V 4 bases short and J 6 bases short, with 16 bases between. Here the CDR3 reads CASSSGTNHLQPQHF. In nucleotides, the CDR3 is TGTGCCAGCAGCTCAGGGACTAATCATCTTCAGCCCCAGCATTTT.

The chain combines TRBV29-1 with TRBJ1-5; TRBD1 matches 9 bases. Unmatched junction bases numbered 4, after V lost 5 bases and J lost 5 bases. The CDR3 is 13 residues long. Germline CDR1 SQVTM, CDR2 ANQGSEA. DNA of the CDR3: TGCAGCGTTTCACAGGGGGCCGATCAGCCCCAGCATTTT. Translation gives CSVSQGADQPQHF.

The J gene is TRBJ1-2, the V gene TRBV7-2, with TRBD1 as a possible D gene (5 bases). Deletions cut 2 bases from V and 8 bases from J, with 12 bases between. Germline V lookup: CDR1 SGHTA, CDR2 FQGNSA. The CDR3 sequence is 13 residues long. The chain's CDR3 is CASSLIRGSGYTF. The CDR3 nucleotides read TGTGCCAGCAGCTTAATCCGGGGGTCGGGCTACACCTTC.

J is TRBJ2-5 and V is TRBV18; TRBD1 matches at 7 bases. J lost 2 bases, V lost 3 bases, and 9 bases had no gene match. The CDR3 extends over 16 amino acids. The germline V gene has CDR1 KGHSH and CDR2 LQKENI. CDR3 sequence: CASSPGDRLLQETQYF. The CDR3 DNA sequence: TGTGCCAGCTCACCGGGGGACAGACTACTACAAGAGACCCAGTACTTC. Full variable domain (remainder filled in from reference TRBV18 and TRBJ2-5): NAGVMQNPRHLVRRRGQEARLRCSPMKGHSHVYWYRQLPEEGLKFMVYLQKENIIDESGMPKERFSAEFPKEGPSILRIQQVVRGDSAAYFCASSPGDRLLQETQYFGPGTRLLVL.

The chain joins TRBV5-5 to TRBJ2-7, with TRBD2 as a possible D gene (5 bases). The CDR3 has 12 residues. Germline V lookup: CDR1 SGHKS, CDR2 YYEKEE (reference sequence). The V gene lost 3 bases and the J gene lost 6 bases, with 10 bases spanning the gap. The CDR3 region is CASSWELSEQYF. In DNA form, the CDR3 reads TGTGCCAGCAGCTGGGAGTTGTCCGAGCAGTACTTC.

The chain has TRBV28 and TRBJ2-7; D possibly corresponds to TRBD2 (5 bases). This CDR3 region has 14 residues. Trimming removed 3 bases from V and 0 bases from J, with 9 bases in between. Germline V gives CDR1 MDHEN, CDR2 SYDVKM. CDR3 in DNA: TGTGCCAGCAGTTTTTGGCGGGCCTCCTACGAGCAGTACTTC. Translating gives CASSFWRASYEQYF.

CDR3 in DNA: TGTGCCAGCAGTGAAAGATTGTCGGGGGCTCTGTTTTTT. Encoded protein: CASSERLSGALFF. V gene TRBV25-1 combines with J gene TRBJ1-4, with a tentative D call TRBD1 (6 bases). The ends were cut back, 2 bases at V and 14 bases at J, with 15 bases in the middle. Germline CDR1 and CDR2: MGHDK and SYGVNS. The CDR3 runs to 13 residues.

This sequence joins TRBV11-2 and TRBJ2-3, with D uncertain. CDR1 is SGHAT, CDR2 FQNNGV, per germline. Deletions cut 1 base from V and 2 bases from J, with 4 bases between. The CDR3 runs to 13 residues. The CDR3 loop reads CASSLGPTDTQYF. CDR3 coding DNA: TGTGCCAGCAGCTTAGGGCCCACAGATACGCAGTATTTT.

This chain links TRBV7-3 with TRBJ2-7; 8 bases agree with TRBD2. In germline, CDR1 is SGHTA, CDR2 FQGTGA. V lost 6 bases, J lost 5 bases, and 12 bases stayed unmatched. The CDR3 has 15 residues. CDR3 protein: CASRLTQRESHEQYF. In DNA, the CDR3 is TGTGCCAGCAGACTCACTCAGCGGGAGTCCCACGAGCAGTACTTC.

This clone was found a few times. This rearrangement joins TRBV30 to TRBJ1-5; weak D call: TRBD1 (5 bases). This CDR3 is built from 13 residues. Trimming took 4 bases from V and 7 from J, leaving 14 bases between them. Germline values: CDR1 GTSNPN, CDR2 SVGIG (reference sequence). This CDR3 is CAWTGSSDQPQHF. In DNA, the CDR3 is TGTGCCTGGACAGGGTCGAGCGACCAGCCCCAGCATTTT. The entire variable domain, with the rest obtained from reference TRBV30 and TRBJ1-5, is as follows: SQTIHQWPATLVQPVGSPLSLECTVEGTSNPNLYWYRQAAGRGLQLLFYSVGIGQISSEVPQNLSASRPQDRQFILSSKKLLLSDSGFYLCAWTGSSDQPQHFGDGTRLSIL.

This sequence joins TRBV29-1 and TRBJ2-1, with D possibly matching TRBD1 (6 bases). The germline V and J ends were trimmed by 3 bases and 8 bases, with 11 bases remaining between them. The CDR3 covers 12 residues. Germline loops: CDR1 SQVTM, CDR2 ANQGSEA. The CDR3 DNA reads as TGCAGCGTTGACAGGGGATCATATGAGCAGTTCTTC. It codes for CSVDRGSYEQFF.